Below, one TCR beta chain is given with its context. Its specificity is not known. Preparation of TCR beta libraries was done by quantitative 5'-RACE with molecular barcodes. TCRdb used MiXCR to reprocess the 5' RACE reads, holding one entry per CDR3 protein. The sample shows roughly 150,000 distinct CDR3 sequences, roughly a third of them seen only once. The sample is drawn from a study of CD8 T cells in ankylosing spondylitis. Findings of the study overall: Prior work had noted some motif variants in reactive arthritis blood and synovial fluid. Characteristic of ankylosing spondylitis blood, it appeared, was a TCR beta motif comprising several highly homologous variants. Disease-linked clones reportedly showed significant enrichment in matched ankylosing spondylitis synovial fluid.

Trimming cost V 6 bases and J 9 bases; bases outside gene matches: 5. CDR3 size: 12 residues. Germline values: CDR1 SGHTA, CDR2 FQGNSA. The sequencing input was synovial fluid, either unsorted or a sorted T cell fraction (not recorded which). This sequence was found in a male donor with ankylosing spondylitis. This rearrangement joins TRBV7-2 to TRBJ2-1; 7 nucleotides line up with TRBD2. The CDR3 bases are TGTGCCAGCAGAGCCACTAGCGTTGAGCAGTTCTTC. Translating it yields CASRATSVEQFF.